This paragraph reports one T cell receptor beta chain. TCRdb's table, derived via immunoSEQ multiplex PCR, lists solely in-frame clones and lacks some. This table holds about 8,500 clones, approximately 90% found once. The sample originates from a study of T cell changes during pregnancy in multiple sclerosis. The V gene's germline CDR1 is SEHNR and CDR2 FQNEAQ (reference sequence). V dropped 6 bases and J dropped 0; count of bases not matched to a gene: 5. The CDR3 extends over 18 amino acids. The chain recombines TRBV7-9 with TRBJ2-1; 16 nucleotides agree with TRBD2. Material: CD8+ T cells from peripheral blood mononuclear cells, obtained in the first trimester of pregnancy. The sequence was obtained from a female donor in good health, enrolled as a control in a pregnancy study. The CDR3 DNA is TGTGCCAGCAGAGACGGGACTAGCGGGAGGGCCTCCTACAATGAGCAGTTCTTC. Its protein product is CASRDGTSGRASYNEQFF.